One and the same sample provided the 6 T cell receptor beta chains below, sequenced in a study of early T cells in non-severe SARS-CoV-2 infection. A single record per CDR3 protein comes from TCRdb applying MiXCR to the 5' RACE reads. The sample carries more than 65,000 distinct CDR3 sequences, about 4.9% recorded once. This specimen was whole blood, taken at baseline. The receptors were sampled from an adult who was a healthcare worker with PCR-confirmed SARS-CoV-2 infection or an uninfected control (not recorded which). The donor label of this sample is uncertain.

Here the CDR3 reads CASMKRQGAKAFF. As DNA, the CDR3 is TGTGCCAGCATGAAGAGACAGGGGGCGAAAGCTTTCTTT. This chain joins TRBV12-3 or TRBV12-4 and TRBJ1-1, with 10 positions matching TRBD1. After removal of 7 bases from V and 9 bases from J, the junction contained 8 bases not matched to a gene. The CDR3 covers 13 residues.

This clonotype was recorded at least ten times. The gene calls are TRBV7-6 and TRBJ1-6, with TRBD1 matching over 7 bases. Germline values: CDR1 SGHVS, CDR2 FNYEAQ. This CDR3 contains 14 residues. J gave up 4 bases and V 3 bases, and 0 bases lay outside the gene matches. CDR3 sequence (DNA): TGTGCCAGCAGCTTCAGGGGGTATAATTCACCCCTCCACTTT. It is translated as CASSFRGYNSPLHF.

This clonotype was seen a few times. This chain connects TRBV7-8 to TRBJ2-1; D call uncertain. CDR1 SGHVS and CDR2 FQNEAQ come from the germline V gene. The CDR3 runs to 15 residues. V lost 5 bases, J lost 5 bases, and 16 bases lay in between. The CDR3 spells CASSPLEVPHNEQFF. In DNA form, the CDR3 reads TGTGCCAGCAGCCCCCTAGAGGTCCCCCACAATGAGCAGTTCTTC.

This clonotype has more than one count but fewer than ten. The chain combines TRBV5-1 with TRBJ1-5; a possible D gene is TRBD1 (6 bases). Germline V gene data show CDR1 as SGHRS and CDR2 as YFSETQ. V shed 4 bases and J shed 3 bases, with 11 bases lying between them. CDR3 length: 14 amino acids. This CDR3 is CASSAQGTNQPQHF. The CDR3 nucleotides are TGCGCCAGCAGCGCACAGGGTACCAATCAGCCCCAGCATTTT. Variable domain in full (rest from reference TRBV5-1 and TRBJ1-5): KAGVTQTPRYLIKTRGQQVTLSCSPISGHRSVSWYQQTPGQGLQFLFEYFSETQRNKGNFPGRFSGRQFSNSRSEMNVSTLELGDSALYLCASSAQGTNQPQHFGDGTRLSIL.

The chain recombines TRBV11-2 with TRBJ2-7; no clear D. The CDR3 has 12 residues. Trimming pared 2 bases from V and 5 bases from J, leaving 7 bases between. The germline CDR1 and CDR2 sequences are SGHAT and FQNNGV. The CDR3 bases are TGTGCCAGCAGCTTAAAGGGCCACGAGCAGTACTTC. Translated, it gives CASSLKGHEQYF.

This clonotype was observed a few times. The V call is TRBV14, the J call TRBJ2-1, with 9 bases matching TRBD2. This CDR3 region has 13 residues. CDR1 and CDR2 (germline): SGHDN, FVKESK. V shed 3 bases, J shed 9 bases, and the junction held 3 bases outside the gene matches. The CDR3 spells CASSQVRGGEQFF. DNA of the CDR3: TGTGCCAGCAGCCAGGTGCGGGGGGGTGAGCAGTTCTTC.